This is a list of T cell receptor beta chains from one sample in a study of graft-versus-host responses after intestinal transplantation. TCRdb's table, derived via immunoSEQ multiplex PCR, lists solely in-frame clones and lacks some. This sample carries 12,000 or so clones, roughly 93% of them seen once, and the ten largest clones take approximately 22%. Sequenced material: PBMCs, taken around 3.5 months after intestinal transplant. The receptors were gathered from a human patient who received an intestinal transplant, so some T cells may come from the graft donor. Both conserved end residues are part of each CDR3. D genes are given only for firm matches. Some rows have no size entry. The others give once, few or many, or a class for an expanded clone.

CDR3 DNA: TGTGCCATCAGCTCACAGGGGCGGAATGAGCAGTTCTTC; CDR3 protein: CAISSQGRNEQFF; clone size: NA; D gene: TRBD1; J gene: TRBJ2-1; V gene: TRBV10-3
CDR3 DNA: TGCAGCGGGTGGGACAGCGCCACCGGGGAGCTGTTTTTT; CDR3 protein: CSGWDSATGELFF; clone size: NA; D gene: TRBD1; J gene: TRBJ2-2; V gene: TRBV29-1
CDR3 DNA: TGTGCCAGCAGCTCACTCCTCGGGACAGACTATGGCTACACCTTC; CDR3 protein: CASSSLLGTDYGYTF; clone size: NA; D gene: TRBD1; J gene: TRBJ1-2; V gene: TRBV7-8
CDR3 DNA: TGTGCCAGCAGCTTAGATGGGTGGGGCAGCCGTCGGGACACTGAAGCTTTCTTT; CDR3 protein: CASSLDGWGSRRDTEAFF; clone size: NA; D gene: NA; J gene: TRBJ1-1; V gene: TRBV11-2
CDR3 DNA: TGTGCCAGCAGTGAAAGTAGGACATTAAGCAATCAGCCCCAGCATTTT; CDR3 protein: CASSESRTLSNQPQHF; clone size: NA; D gene: NA; J gene: TRBJ1-5; V gene: TRBV2
CDR3 DNA: TGCGCCAGCAGCCAAGATCATGAACAGAGATATGGCTACACCTTC; CDR3 protein: CASSQDHEQRYGYTF; clone size: NA; D gene: NA; J gene: TRBJ1-2; V gene: TRBV4-1
CDR3 DNA: TGTGCCAGCAGTGTCCCGGACCGACTCCCCTACGAGCAGTACTTC; CDR3 protein: CASSVPDRLPYEQYF; clone size: NA; D gene: NA; J gene: TRBJ2-7; V gene: TRBV2
CDR3 DNA: TGTGCCAGCAGCGTAGATTGGGTAGAACTAGCGGGCTCCTACAATGAGCAGTTCTTC; CDR3 protein: CASSVDWVELAGSYNEQFF; clone size: once; D gene: TRBD2; J gene: TRBJ2-1; V gene: TRBV9
CDR3 DNA: TGCAGCGTTGAAGATGCGGTGACAGACGAGACCCAGTACTTC; CDR3 protein: CSVEDAVTDETQYF; clone size: NA; D gene: NA; J gene: TRBJ2-5; V gene: TRBV29-1
CDR3 DNA: TGTGCCTGGAGTGTCGGGCACACCGGGGAGCTGTTTTTT; CDR3 protein: CAWSVGHTGELFF; clone size: NA; D gene: NA; J gene: TRBJ2-2; V gene: TRBV30
CDR3 DNA: TGTGCCACCTCGGCGGGGTACAATCAGCCCCAGCATTTT; CDR3 protein: CATSAGYNQPQHF; clone size: NA; D gene: NA; J gene: TRBJ1-5; V gene: TRBV6-1
CDR3 DNA: TGTGCCAGTAGCGTAGCGTGGACAGGGGGACCAGAGACCCAGTACTTC; CDR3 protein: CASSVAWTGGPETQYF; clone size: once; D gene: TRBD1; J gene: TRBJ2-5; V gene: TRBV9
CDR3 DNA: TGTGCCAGTAGTATTGGTTTAGGCGAAACCGGGGAGCTGTTTTTT; CDR3 protein: CASSIGLGETGELFF; clone size: NA; D gene: NA; J gene: TRBJ2-2; V gene: TRBV19
CDR3 DNA: TGTGCCAGCTCACCCGACCCCTACGAGCAGTACTTC; CDR3 protein: CASSPDPYEQYF; clone size: NA; D gene: NA; J gene: TRBJ2-7; V gene: TRBV18
CDR3 DNA: TGTGCCAGCAGCTTAGCAGTGCGGACAGAGAGTGCCTACAATGAGCAGTTCTTC; CDR3 protein: CASSLAVRTESAYNEQFF; clone size: NA; D gene: NA; J gene: TRBJ2-1; V gene: TRBV7-8
CDR3 DNA: TGTGCCAGCAGCCAAGATTGGGGGCAAAACGGCAATGAGCAGTTCTTC; CDR3 protein: CASSQDWGQNGNEQFF; clone size: NA; D gene: NA; J gene: TRBJ2-1; V gene: TRBV4-2
CDR3 DNA: TGTGCCAGCAGTTTTGGTCAGCCCCAGCATTTT; CDR3 protein: CASSFGQPQHF; clone size: NA; D gene: NA; J gene: TRBJ1-5; V gene: TRBV28
CDR3 DNA: TGTGCCTGGAGTGCAGGTGTTCAGCCCCAGCATTTT; CDR3 protein: CAWSAGVQPQHF; clone size: NA; D gene: NA; J gene: TRBJ1-5; V gene: TRBV30
CDR3 DNA: TGTGCCAGCACTGAAACAGGGTTGGGAACTGAAGCTTTCTTT; CDR3 protein: CASTETGLGTEAFF; clone size: NA; D gene: NA; J gene: TRBJ1-1; V gene: TRBV6-5
CDR3 DNA: TGTGCCAGCGGGACTAGCGGGATTTACAATGAGCAGTTCTTC; CDR3 protein: CASGTSGIYNEQFF; clone size: NA; D gene: TRBD2; J gene: TRBJ2-1; V gene: TRBV25-1
CDR3 DNA: TGTGCCAGCAGCGTAGGAAGCGGGAGCTACCAAGAGACCCAGTACTTC; CDR3 protein: CASSVGSGSYQETQYF; clone size: NA; D gene: TRBD2; J gene: TRBJ2-5; V gene: TRBV9
CDR3 DNA: TGCGCCAGCAGCGGCGGGACAGGGGGCGTAGGGTATGGCTACACCTTC; CDR3 protein: CASSGGTGGVGYGYTF; clone size: once; D gene: TRBD1; J gene: TRBJ1-2; V gene: TRBV5-1
CDR3 DNA: TGTGCCAGCAGCTTAACTAGCGGGAGGTCAGATACGCAGTATTTT; CDR3 protein: CASSLTSGRSDTQYF; clone size: NA; D gene: TRBD2; J gene: TRBJ2-3; V gene: TRBV13
CDR3 DNA: TGTGCCAGCAGCGTAGCGACAGGGTCTGGATCACCCCTCCACTTT; CDR3 protein: CASSVATGSGSPLHF; clone size: NA; D gene: TRBD1; J gene: TRBJ1-6; V gene: TRBV9
CDR3 DNA: TGTGCTAGTGGTTTGGCCCCTGGGCAGGCTGTTGGGCGGAAGCAGTTCTTC; CDR3 protein: CASGLAPGQAVGRKQFF; clone size: NA; D gene: NA; J gene: TRBJ2-1; V gene: TRBV12-5
CDR3 DNA: TGTGCCAGCAGTTCCCTCGGGACAATATACGAGCAGTACTTC; CDR3 protein: CASSSLGTIYEQYF; clone size: once; D gene: NA; J gene: TRBJ2-7; V gene: TRBV27
CDR3 DNA: TGCACCAGCAGACAGAACAGTTTGTCACAAAGTCGGGCCAACGTCCTGACTTTC; CDR3 protein: CTSRQNSLSQSRANVLTF; clone size: NA; D gene: NA; J gene: TRBJ2-6; V gene: TRBV1
CDR3 DNA: TGTGCCAGCAGCCTGGACACCCCCTACGAGCAGTACTTC; CDR3 protein: CASSLDTPYEQYF; clone size: NA; D gene: NA; J gene: TRBJ2-7; V gene: TRBV7-8
CDR3 DNA: TGTGCCAGCAGCGCCTCCGGGACTAGCTCCTACGAGCAGTACTTC; CDR3 protein: CASSASGTSSYEQYF; clone size: NA; D gene: TRBD2; J gene: TRBJ2-7; V gene: TRBV6-5
CDR3 DNA: TGTGCCAGCAGCACAGGGGCGAACACTGAAGCTTTCTTT; CDR3 protein: CASSTGANTEAFF; clone size: NA; D gene: TRBD1; J gene: TRBJ1-1; V gene: TRBV6-6
CDR3 DNA: TGTGCCAGCAGCTTTGGGCAAACCGGGGAGCTGTTTTTT; CDR3 protein: CASSFGQTGELFF; clone size: few; D gene: NA; J gene: TRBJ2-2; V gene: TRBV7-9
CDR3 DNA: TGTGCCAGCTCACTGTCACAGATGAACACTGAAGCTTTCTTT; CDR3 protein: CASSLSQMNTEAFF; clone size: once; D gene: NA; J gene: TRBJ1-1; V gene: TRBV18
CDR3 DNA: TGTGCCAGCAGTTTAGCGTACGAGCAGTACTTC; CDR3 protein: CASSLAYEQYF; clone size: NA; D gene: NA; J gene: TRBJ2-7; V gene: TRBV28
CDR3 DNA: TGTGCCAGCAGTTCGGGGGGGGCCGAGCAGTACTTC; CDR3 protein: CASSSGGAEQYF; clone size: NA; D gene: TRBD2; J gene: TRBJ2-7; V gene: TRBV27
CDR3 DNA: TGTGCCAGCAACCCACCTTTCACAGATACGCAGTATTTT; CDR3 protein: CASNPPFTDTQYF; clone size: few; D gene: NA; J gene: TRBJ2-3; V gene: TRBV2
CDR3 DNA: TGTGCCAGCAGTCTAGGACCCAACACTGAAGCTTTCTTT; CDR3 protein: CASSLGPNTEAFF; clone size: once; D gene: NA; J gene: TRBJ1-1; V gene: TRBV28
CDR3 DNA: TGTGCCAGCACCCCAAATACCCGAGTGACAGGGCAGCCGACGCAGTATTTT; CDR3 protein: CASTPNTRVTGQPTQYF; clone size: NA; D gene: TRBD1; J gene: TRBJ2-3; V gene: TRBV9
CDR3 DNA: TGCGCCAGCGGGGATCAGGAGATCAATGAGCAGTTCTTC; CDR3 protein: CASGDQEINEQFF; clone size: NA; D gene: NA; J gene: TRBJ2-1; V gene: TRBV10-1
CDR3 DNA: TGTGCCACCAGCAGATCAGGGGGAGCTAGCGGAACCTACAATGAGCAGTTCTTC; CDR3 protein: CATSRSGGASGTYNEQFF; clone size: NA; D gene: NA; J gene: TRBJ2-1; V gene: TRBV15
CDR3 DNA: TGTGCCAGCTCACCGCCCCTGGACAGGAAGAGCTCCTACGAGCAGTACTTC; CDR3 protein: CASSPPLDRKSSYEQYF; clone size: NA; D gene: TRBD1; J gene: TRBJ2-7; V gene: TRBV18
CDR3 DNA: TGCGCCAGCAGCTCAGGGGTGGGGGCCAAAAACATTCAGTACTTC; CDR3 protein: CASSSGVGAKNIQYF; clone size: NA; D gene: NA; J gene: TRBJ2-4; V gene: TRBV5-1
CDR3 DNA: TGTGCCAGCAGCGTAGGTAGGGGAGCCTACGAGCAGTACTTC; CDR3 protein: CASSVGRGAYEQYF; clone size: NA; D gene: NA; J gene: TRBJ2-7; V gene: TRBV9